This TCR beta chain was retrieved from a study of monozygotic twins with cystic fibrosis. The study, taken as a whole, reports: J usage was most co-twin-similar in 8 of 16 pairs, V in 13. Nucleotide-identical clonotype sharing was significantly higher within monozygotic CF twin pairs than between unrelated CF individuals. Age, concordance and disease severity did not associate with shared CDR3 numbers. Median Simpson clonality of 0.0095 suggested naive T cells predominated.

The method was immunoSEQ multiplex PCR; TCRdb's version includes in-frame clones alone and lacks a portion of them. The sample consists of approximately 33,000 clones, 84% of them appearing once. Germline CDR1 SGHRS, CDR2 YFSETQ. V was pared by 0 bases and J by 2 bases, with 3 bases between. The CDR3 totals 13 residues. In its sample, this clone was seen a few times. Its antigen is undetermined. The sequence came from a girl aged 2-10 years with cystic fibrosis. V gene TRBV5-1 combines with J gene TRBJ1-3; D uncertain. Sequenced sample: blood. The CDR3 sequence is CASSLGAGNTIYF. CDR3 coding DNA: TGCGCCAGCAGCTTGGGCGCTGGAAACACCATATATTTT.